This TCR beta chain was identified in a study of cytomegalovirus exposure and HLA in healthy donors. Trimming removed 2 bases at V and 1 base at J, with 8 bases between. CDR1 and CDR2 (germline): GTSNPN, SVGIG (reference sequence). The CDR3 extends over 13 amino acids. With 60 Vbeta and 13 Jbeta primers, the PCR was carried out. Sequenced by immunoSEQ multiplex PCR; TCRdb stores in-frame clones only, minus some. The sample shows fewer than 200,000 clones, 80% to 90% of them seen only once. General study points: Most CMV-associated TCR beta chains were later found to appear HLA-restricted. Later analysis identified a missense DCLRE1C variant that was linked to TCR beta V- and J-gene trimming.

This clone occurred once. Its specificity is not known. Material: PBMCs. The chain couples TRBV30 to TRBJ1-1, with D perhaps matching TRBD1 (5 bases). The TCR sequence derives from a woman aged 25 to 45 in good health and CMV-seropositive. CDR3 in DNA: TGTGCCTGGAGTAGACAGCCGAACACTGAAGCTTTCTTT. Protein: CAWSRQPNTEAFF.